This T cell receptor beta chain is from a study of blood T cell repertoires in COVID-19. Background on the study: PBMCs, B-cell-depleted T cells, or T cells were the source of the cDNA or gDNA that made up the material.

The V and J ends lost 0 bases and 4 bases, in that order; junction bases with no gene match: 4. Germline loops: CDR1 LGHNA, CDR2 YSLEER. The CDR3 spans 15 residues. Original processing methods: Amplification of reference gene primers was used by the study to estimate nucleated cell counts. Sequencing was performed with immunoSEQ multiplex PCR; in TCRdb, only in-frame clones are kept and a portion is missing. Clone size and the V and J calls come from that table; the DNA yielded D and trimming. The repertoire holds under 300,000 clones, with about 86% as singletons. This sequence joins TRBV4-3 and TRBJ2-3; 7 nucleotides line up with TRBD2. This sequence originates from a man aged 60 to 75 with acute or convalescent COVID-19. Sequencing was done on a sample of peripheral blood. The CDR3 region is CASSQEGGLSDTQYF. The CDR3 DNA is TGCGCCAGCAGCCAAGAGGGGGGGTTGTCAGATACGCAGTATTTT.